This entry describes one TCR beta chain. The data were obtained in a study of blood T cell repertoires in COVID-19. The wider study: Sites across the United States, Italy and Spain contributed samples from acute and convalescent COVID-19. Sample material is recorded as cDNA or gDNA derived from T cells, B-cell-depleted T cells, or PBMCs.

V lost 0 bases, J lost 8 bases, and 13 bases lay in between. The CDR3 totals 14 residues. Per the germline V gene, CDR1 is LGHNA and CDR2 is YSLEER. Study processing details: Amplification with reference gene primers provided the estimates of nucleated cell counts. Here immunoSEQ multiplex PCR was the method, and the copy in TCRdb shows in-frame clones only, minus some. V, J and clone size are those of that table, while D and trimming were read from the DNA. The sample comprises under 100,000 clones, more than 70% of which are singletons, and 15% to 20% rests with the top ten. The TCR comes from a human donor in a cohort sampled during active COVID-19. Sequenced: peripheral blood. The gene calls are TRBV4-3 and TRBJ1-2, with D hard to call. CDR3 sequence (DNA): TGCGCCAGCAGCCAAGATTTCGGGCAGCGGGGCTACACCTTC. Translated: CASSQDFGQRGYTF.